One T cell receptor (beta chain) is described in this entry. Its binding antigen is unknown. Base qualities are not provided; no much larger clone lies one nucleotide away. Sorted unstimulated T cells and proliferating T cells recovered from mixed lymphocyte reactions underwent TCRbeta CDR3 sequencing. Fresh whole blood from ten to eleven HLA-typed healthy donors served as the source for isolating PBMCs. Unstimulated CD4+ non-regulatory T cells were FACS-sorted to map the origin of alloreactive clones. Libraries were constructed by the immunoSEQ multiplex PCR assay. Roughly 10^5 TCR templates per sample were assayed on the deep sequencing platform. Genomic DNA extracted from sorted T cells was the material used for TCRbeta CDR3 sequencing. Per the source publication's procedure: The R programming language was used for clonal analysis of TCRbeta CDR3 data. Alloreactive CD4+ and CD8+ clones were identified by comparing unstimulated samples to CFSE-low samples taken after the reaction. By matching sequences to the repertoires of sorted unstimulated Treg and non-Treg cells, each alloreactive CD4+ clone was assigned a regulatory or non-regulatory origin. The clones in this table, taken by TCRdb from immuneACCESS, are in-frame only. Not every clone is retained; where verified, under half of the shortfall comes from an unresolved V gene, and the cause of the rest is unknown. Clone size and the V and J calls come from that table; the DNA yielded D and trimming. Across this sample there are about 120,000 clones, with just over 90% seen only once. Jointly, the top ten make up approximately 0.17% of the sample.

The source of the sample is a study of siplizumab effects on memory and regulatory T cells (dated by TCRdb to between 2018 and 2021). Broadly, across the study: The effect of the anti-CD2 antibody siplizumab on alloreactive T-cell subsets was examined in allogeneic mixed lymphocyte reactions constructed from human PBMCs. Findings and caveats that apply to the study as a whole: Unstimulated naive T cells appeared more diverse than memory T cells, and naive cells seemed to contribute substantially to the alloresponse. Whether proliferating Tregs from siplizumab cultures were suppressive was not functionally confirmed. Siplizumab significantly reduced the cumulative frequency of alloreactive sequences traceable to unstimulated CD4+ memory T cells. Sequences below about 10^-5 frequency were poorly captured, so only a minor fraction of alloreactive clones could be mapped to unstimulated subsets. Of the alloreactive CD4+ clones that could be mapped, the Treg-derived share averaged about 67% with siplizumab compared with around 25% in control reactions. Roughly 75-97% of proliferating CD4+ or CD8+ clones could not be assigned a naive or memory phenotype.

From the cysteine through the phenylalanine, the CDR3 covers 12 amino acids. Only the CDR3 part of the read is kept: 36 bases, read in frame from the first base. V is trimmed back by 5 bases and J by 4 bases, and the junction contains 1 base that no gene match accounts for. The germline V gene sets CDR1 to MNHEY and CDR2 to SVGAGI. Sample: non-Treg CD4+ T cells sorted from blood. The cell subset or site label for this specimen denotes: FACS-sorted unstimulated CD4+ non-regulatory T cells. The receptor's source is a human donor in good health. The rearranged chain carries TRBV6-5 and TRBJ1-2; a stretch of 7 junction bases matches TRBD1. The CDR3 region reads CASSDRVYGYTF. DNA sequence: TGTGCCAGCAGTGACAGGGTCTATGGCTACACCTTC.